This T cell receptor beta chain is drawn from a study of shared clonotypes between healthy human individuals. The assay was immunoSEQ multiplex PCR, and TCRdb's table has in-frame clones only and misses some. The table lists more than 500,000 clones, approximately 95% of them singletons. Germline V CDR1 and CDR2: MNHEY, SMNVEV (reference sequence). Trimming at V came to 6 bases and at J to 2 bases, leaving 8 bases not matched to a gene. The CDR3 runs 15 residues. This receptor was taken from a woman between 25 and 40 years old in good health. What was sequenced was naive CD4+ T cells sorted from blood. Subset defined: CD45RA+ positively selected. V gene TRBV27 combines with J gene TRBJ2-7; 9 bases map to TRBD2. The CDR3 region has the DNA TGTGCCAGCAGCCGGAGACTAGCGGCCACCTACGAGCAGTACTTC. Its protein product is CASSRRLAATYEQYF.